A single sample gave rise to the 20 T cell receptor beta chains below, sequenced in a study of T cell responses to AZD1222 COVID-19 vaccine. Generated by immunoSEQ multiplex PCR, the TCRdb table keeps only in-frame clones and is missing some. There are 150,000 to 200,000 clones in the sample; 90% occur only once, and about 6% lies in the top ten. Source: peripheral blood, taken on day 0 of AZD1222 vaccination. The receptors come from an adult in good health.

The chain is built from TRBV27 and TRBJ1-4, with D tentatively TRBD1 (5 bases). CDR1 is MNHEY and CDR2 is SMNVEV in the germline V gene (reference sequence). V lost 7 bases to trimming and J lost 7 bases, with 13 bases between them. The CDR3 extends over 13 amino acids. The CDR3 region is CASTRAQGEKLFF. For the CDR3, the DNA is TGTGCCAGCACCCGGGCGCAGGGTGAAAAACTGTTTTTT.

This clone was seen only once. CDR3 sequence: CASSQVTAGRASPLHF. The CDR3 bases are TGTGCCAGCAGCCAAGTTACCGCAGGGAGAGCCTCACCCCTCCACTTT. The chain employs TRBV3-1 (or the pseudogene TRBV3-2) and TRBJ1-6; the D gene is possibly TRBD1 (5 bases). The CDR3 runs to 16 residues. V was clipped by 1 base and J by 10 bases, with 17 bases between them. The germline gives CDR1 LGHDT, CDR2 YNNKEL (reference sequence).

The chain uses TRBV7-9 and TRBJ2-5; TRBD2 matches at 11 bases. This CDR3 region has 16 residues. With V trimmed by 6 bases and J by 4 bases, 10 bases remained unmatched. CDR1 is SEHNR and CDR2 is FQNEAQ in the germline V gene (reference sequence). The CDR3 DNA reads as TGTGCCAGCAGTCCAATAGCGGGAGGGCCGGGAGAGACCCAGTACTTC. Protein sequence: CASSPIAGGPGETQYF.

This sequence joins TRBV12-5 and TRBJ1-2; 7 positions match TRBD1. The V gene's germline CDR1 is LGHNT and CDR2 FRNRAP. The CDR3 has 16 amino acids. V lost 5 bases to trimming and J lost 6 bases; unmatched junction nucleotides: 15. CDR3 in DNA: TGTGCTAGTGGTCGAGCAGGACAGGCTATTGTGGATGGCTACACCTTC. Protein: CASGRAGQAIVDGYTF.

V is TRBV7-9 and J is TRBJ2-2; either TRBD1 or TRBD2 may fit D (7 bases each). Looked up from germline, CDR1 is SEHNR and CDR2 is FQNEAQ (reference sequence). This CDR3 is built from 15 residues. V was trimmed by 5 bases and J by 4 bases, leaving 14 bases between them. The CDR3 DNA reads TGTGCCAGCAGCCAGCGGGACAGAGCCACCGGGGAGCTGTTTTTT. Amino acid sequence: CASSQRDRATGELFF.

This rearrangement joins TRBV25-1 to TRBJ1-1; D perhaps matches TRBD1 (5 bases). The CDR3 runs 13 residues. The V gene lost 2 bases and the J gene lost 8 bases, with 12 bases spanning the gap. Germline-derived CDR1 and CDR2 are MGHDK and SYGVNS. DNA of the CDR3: TGTGCCAGCAGTGAACCGGGACTGGGGGAAGCTTTCTTT. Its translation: CASSEPGLGEAFF.

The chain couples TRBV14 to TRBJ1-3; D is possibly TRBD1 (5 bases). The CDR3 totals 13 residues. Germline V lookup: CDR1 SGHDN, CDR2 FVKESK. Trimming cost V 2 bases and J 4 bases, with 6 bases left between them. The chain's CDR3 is CASSQWDGNTIYF. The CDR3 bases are TGTGCCAGCAGCCAATGGGACGGAAACACCATATATTTT.

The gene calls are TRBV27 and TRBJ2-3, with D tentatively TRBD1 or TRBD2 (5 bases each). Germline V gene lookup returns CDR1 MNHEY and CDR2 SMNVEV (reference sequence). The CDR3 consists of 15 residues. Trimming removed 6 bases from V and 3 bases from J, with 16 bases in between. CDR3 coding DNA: TGTGCCAGCAGCCAGCCGGGGCAGGCGACAGATACGCAGTATTTT. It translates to CASSQPGQATDTQYF.

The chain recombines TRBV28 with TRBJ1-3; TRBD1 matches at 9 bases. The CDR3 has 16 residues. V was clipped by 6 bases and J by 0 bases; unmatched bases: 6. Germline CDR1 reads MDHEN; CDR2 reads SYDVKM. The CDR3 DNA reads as TGTGCCAGCAGCCCAGACAGGGGGTCCTCTGGAAACACCATATATTTT. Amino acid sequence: CASSPDRGSSGNTIYF. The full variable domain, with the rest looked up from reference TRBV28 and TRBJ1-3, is DVKVTQSSRYLVKRTGEKVFLECVQDMDHENMFWYRQDPGLGLRLIYFSYDVKMKEKGDIPEGYSVSREKKERFSLILESASTNQTSMYLCASSPDRGSSGNTIYFGEGSWLTVV.

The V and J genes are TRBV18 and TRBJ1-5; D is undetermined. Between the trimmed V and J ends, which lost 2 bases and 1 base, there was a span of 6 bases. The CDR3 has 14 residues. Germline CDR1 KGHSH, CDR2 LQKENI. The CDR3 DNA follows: TGTGCCAGCTCACCAGGGTCGAGCAATCAGCCCCAGCATTTT. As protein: CASSPGSSNQPQHF.

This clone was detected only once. CDR3 sequence reads: CASSLRYSGANVLTF. CDR3 coding DNA: TGTGCCAGCAGCTTACGGTACTCTGGGGCCAACGTCCTGACTTTC. V gene TRBV7-2 combines with J gene TRBJ2-6; no definite D call. V lost 2 bases to trimming and J lost 0 bases, with 5 bases between them. CDR1 is SGHTA and CDR2 is FQGNSA in the germline V gene. This CDR3 is built from 15 residues.

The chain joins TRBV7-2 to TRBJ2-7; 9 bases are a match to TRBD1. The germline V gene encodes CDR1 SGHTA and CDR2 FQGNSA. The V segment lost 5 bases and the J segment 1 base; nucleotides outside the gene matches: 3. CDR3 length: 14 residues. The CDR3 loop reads CASSEGTGSYEQYF. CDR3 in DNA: TGTGCCAGCAGCGAAGGGACAGGGTCCTACGAGCAGTACTTC.

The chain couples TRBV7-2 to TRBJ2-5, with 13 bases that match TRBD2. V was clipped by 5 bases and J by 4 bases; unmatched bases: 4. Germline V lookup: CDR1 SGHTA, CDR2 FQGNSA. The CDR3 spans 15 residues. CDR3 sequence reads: CASSTRLAGGETQYF. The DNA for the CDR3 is TGTGCCAGCAGCACGCGACTAGCGGGAGGAGAGACCCAGTACTTC.

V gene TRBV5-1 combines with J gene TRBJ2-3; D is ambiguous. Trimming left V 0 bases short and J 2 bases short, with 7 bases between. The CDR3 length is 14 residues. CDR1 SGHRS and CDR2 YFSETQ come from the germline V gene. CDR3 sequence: CASSLGRVTDTQYF. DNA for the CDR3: TGCGCCAGCAGCTTGGGCAGAGTCACAGATACGCAGTATTTT.

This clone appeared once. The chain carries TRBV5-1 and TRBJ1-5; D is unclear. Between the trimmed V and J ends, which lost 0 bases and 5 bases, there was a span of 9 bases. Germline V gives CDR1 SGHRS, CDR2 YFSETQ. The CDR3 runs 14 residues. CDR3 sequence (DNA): TGCGCCAGCAGCTTGGGCCAGAAACATCAGCCCCAGCATTTT. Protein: CASSLGQKHQPQHF.

CDR3 in DNA: TGCAGTGCTAGTTTATCACAGGTAAACTCCTACGAGCAGTACTTC. This gives the protein CSASLSQVNSYEQYF. This chain connects TRBV20-1 to TRBJ2-7; D perhaps matches TRBD1 (5 bases). Germline V gene lookup returns CDR1 DFQATT and CDR2 SNEGSKA (reference sequence). The CDR3 totals 15 residues. V was pared by 3 bases and J by 0 bases, with 15 bases between.

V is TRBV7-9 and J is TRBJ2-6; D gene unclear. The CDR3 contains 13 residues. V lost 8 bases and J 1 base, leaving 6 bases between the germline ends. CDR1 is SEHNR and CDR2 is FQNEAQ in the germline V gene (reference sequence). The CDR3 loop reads CASAQSGANVLTF. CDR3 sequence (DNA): TGTGCCAGCGCCCAATCTGGGGCCAACGTCCTGACTTTC.

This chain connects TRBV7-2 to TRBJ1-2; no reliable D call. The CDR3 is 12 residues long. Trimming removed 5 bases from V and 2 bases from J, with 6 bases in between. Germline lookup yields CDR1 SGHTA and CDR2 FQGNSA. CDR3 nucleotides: TGTGCCAGCAGCAACACCAACTATGGCTACACCTTC. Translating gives CASSNTNYGYTF.

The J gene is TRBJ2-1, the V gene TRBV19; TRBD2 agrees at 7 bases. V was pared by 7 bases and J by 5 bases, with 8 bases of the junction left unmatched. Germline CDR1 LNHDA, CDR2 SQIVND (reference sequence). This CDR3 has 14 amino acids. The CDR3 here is CASKWKRGDNEQFF. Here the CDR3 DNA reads TGTGCCAGTAAATGGAAGCGGGGAGACAATGAGCAGTTCTTC.

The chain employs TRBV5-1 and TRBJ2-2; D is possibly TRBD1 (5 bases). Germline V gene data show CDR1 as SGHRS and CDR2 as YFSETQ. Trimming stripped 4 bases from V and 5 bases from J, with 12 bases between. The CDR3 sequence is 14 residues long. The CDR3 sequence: CASSPSRQTGELFF. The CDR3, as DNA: TGCGCCAGCAGCCCTTCTCGACAGACCGGGGAGCTGTTTTTT.